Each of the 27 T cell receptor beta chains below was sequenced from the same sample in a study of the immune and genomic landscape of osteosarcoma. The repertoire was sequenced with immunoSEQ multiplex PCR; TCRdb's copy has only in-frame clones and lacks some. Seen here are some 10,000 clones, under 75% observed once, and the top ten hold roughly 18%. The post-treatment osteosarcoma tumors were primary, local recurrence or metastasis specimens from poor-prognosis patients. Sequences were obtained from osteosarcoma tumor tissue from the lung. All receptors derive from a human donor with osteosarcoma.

The DNA of the CDR3 is TGTGCCAGCAGTGTAACCCGGGGTGTATCACCCCTCCACTTT. It encodes CASSVTRGVSPLHF. The J gene is TRBJ1-6, the V gene TRBV28; D gene ambiguous. V gave up 5 bases and J gave up 10 bases, with 15 bases separating them. The CDR3 spans 14 residues. The germline CDR1 and CDR2 sequences are MDHEN and SYDVKM.

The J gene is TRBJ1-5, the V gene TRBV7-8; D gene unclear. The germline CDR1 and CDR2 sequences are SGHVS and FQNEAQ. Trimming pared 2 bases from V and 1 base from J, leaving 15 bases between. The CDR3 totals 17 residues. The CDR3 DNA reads TGTGCCAGCAGCTTATATAATAGGTTGAGGAGCAATCAGCCCCAGCATTTT. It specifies CASSLYNRLRSNQPQHF.

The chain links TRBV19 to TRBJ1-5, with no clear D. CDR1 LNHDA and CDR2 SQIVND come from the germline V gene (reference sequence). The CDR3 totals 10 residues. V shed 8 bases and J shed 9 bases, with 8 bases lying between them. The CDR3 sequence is CASYGPPQHF. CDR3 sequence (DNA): TGTGCCAGTTATGGTCCGCCCCAGCATTTT.

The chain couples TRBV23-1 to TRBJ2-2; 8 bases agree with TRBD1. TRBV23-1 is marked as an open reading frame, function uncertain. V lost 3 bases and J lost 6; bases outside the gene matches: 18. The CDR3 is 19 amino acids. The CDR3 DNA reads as TGCGCCAGCAGTCATCCGCGCTCGGGACAGGTAGTTTGGCCCGGGGAGCTGTTTTTT. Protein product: CASSHPRSGQVVWPGELFF.

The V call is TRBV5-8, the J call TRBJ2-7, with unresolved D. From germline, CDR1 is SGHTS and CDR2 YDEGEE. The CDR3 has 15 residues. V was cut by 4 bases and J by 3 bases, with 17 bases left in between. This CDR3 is CASSPHFSRHYEQYF. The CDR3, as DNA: TGTGCCAGCAGCCCCCATTTTAGCCGCCACTACGAGCAGTACTTC. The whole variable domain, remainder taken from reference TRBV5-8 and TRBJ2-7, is EAGVTQSPTHLIKTRGQQATLRCSPISGHTSVYWYQQALGLGLQFLLWYDEGEERNRGNFPPRFSGRQFPNYSSELNVNALELEDSALYLCASSPHFSRHYEQYFGPGTRLTVT.

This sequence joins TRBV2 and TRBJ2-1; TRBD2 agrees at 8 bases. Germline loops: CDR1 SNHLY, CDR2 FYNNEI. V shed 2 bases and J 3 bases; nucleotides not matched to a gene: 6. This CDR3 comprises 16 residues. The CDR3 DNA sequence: TGTGCCAGCAGTGAAATCAGCGGGAGCTACTACAATGAGCAGTTCTTC. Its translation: CASSEISGSYYNEQFF.

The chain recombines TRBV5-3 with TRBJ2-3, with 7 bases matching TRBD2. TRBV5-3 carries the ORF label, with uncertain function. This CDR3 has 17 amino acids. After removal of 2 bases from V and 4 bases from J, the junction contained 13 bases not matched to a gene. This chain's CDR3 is CARSLNLWGRAPDTQYF. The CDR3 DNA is TGTGCCAGAAGCTTAAACCTCTGGGGGAGGGCCCCAGATACGCAGTATTTT.

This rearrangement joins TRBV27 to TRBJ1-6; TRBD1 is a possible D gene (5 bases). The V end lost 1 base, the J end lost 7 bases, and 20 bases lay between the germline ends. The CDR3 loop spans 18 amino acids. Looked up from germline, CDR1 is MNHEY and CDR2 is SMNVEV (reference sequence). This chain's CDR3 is CASSLLGWDWVGNSPLHF. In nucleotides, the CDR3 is TGTGCCAGCAGTTTATTGGGGTGGGACTGGGTGGGGAATTCACCCCTCCACTTT.

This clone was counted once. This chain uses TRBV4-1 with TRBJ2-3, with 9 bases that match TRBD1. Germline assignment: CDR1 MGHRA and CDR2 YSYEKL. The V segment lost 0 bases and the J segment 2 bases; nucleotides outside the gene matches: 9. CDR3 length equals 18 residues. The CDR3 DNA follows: TGCGCCAGCAGCCAAGATAGGCTGGGACAGGGACACACAGATACGCAGTATTTT. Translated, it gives CASSQDRLGQGHTDTQYF.

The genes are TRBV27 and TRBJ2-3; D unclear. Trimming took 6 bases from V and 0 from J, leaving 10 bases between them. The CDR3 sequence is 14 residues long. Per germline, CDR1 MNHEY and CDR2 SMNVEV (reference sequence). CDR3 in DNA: TGTGCCAGCAGCCCAGTCGAGAGCACAGATACGCAGTATTTT. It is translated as CASSPVESTDTQYF.

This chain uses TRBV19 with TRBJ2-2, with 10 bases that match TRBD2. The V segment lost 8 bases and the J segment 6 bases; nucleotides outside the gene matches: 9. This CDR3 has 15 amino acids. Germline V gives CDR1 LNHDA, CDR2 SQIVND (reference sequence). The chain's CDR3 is CASGGEREGAGELFF. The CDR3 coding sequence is TGTGCCAGTGGAGGCGAGCGGGAGGGCGCCGGGGAGCTGTTTTTT.

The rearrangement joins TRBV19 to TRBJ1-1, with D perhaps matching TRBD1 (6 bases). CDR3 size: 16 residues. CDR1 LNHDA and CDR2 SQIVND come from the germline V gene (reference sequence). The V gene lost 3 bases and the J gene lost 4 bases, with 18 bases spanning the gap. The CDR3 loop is CASSMPAGAGSTEAFF. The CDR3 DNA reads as TGTGCCAGTAGTATGCCAGCAGGGGCGGGCTCCACTGAAGCTTTCTTT.

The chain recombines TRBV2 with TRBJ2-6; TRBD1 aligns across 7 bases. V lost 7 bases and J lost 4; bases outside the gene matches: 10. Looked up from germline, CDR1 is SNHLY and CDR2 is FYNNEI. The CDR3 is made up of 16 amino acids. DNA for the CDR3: TGTGCCAGCACGATCGCTACAGGGGCCGGGGCCAACGTCCTGACTTTC. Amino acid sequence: CASTIATGAGANVLTF.

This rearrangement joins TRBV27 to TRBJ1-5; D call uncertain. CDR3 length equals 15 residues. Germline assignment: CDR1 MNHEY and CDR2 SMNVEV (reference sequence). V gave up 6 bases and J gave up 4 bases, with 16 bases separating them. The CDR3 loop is CASRDGVGGNQPQHF. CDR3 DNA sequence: TGTGCCAGCAGAGACGGAGTAGGTGGGAATCAGCCCCAGCATTTT.

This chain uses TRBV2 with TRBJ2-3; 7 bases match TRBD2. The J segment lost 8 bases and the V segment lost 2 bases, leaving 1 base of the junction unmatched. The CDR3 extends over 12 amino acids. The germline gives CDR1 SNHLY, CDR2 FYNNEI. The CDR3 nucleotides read TGTGCCAGCAGTGAACGGGGGGTTACGCAGTATTTT. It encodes CASSERGVTQYF.

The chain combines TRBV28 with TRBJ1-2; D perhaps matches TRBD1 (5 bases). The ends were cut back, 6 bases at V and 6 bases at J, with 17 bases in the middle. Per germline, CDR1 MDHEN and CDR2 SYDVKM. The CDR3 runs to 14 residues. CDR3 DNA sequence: TGTGCCAGCAGACAAACCTGGGCAGGGAATGGCTACACCTTC. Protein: CASRQTWAGNGYTF.

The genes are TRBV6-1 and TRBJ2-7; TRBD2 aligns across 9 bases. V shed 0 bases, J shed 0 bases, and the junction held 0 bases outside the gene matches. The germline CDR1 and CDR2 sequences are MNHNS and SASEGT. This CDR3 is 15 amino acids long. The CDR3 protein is CASSEASGSSYEQYF. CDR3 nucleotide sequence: TGTGCCAGCAGTGAAGCTAGCGGGAGCTCCTACGAGCAGTACTTC.

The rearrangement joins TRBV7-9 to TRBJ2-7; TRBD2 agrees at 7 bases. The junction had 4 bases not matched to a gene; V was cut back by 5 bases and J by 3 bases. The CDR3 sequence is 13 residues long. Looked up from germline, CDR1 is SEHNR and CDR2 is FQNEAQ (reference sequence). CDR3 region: CASSPWGGYEQYF. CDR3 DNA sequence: TGTGCCAGCAGCCCATGGGGGGGCTACGAGCAGTACTTC. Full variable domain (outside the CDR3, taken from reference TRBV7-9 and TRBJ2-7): DTGVSQNPRHKITKRGQNVTFRCDPISEHNRLYWYRQTLGQGPEFLTYFQNEAQLEKSRLLSDRFSAERPKGSFSTLEIQRTEQGDSAMYLCASSPWGGYEQYFGPGTRLTVT.

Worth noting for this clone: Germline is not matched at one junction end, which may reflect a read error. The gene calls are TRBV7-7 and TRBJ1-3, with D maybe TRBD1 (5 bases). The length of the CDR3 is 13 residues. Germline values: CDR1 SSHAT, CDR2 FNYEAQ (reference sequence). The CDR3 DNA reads TGTGCTAGCAGCCCCGAGGGGGGAAACACCATATATTTT. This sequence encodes CASSPEGGNTIYF. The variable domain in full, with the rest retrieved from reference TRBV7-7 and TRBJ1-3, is GAGVSQSPRYKVTKRGQDVTLRCDPISSHATLYWYQQALGQGPEFLTYFNYEAQPDKSGLPSDRFSAERPEGSISTLTIQRTEQRDSAMYRCASSPEGGNTIYFGEGSWLTVV.

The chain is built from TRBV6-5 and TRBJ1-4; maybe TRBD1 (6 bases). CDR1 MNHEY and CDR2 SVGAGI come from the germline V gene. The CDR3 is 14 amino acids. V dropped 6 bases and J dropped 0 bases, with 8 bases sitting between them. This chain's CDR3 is CASRDSTTNEKLFF. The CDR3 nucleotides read TGTGCCAGCAGGGACAGTACAACTAATGAAAAACTGTTTTTT.

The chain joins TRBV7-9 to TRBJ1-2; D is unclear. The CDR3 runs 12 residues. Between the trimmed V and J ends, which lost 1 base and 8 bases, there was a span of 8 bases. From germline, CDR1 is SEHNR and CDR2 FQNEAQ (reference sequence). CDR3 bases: TGTGCCAGCAGCTTAGTGGGCCAGGGCTACACCTTC. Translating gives CASSLVGQGYTF.

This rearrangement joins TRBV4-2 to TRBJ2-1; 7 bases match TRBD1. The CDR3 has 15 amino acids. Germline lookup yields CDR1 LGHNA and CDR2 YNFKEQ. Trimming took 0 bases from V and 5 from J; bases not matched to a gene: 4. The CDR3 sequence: CASSQDGTENNEQFF. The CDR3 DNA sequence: TGTGCCAGCAGCCAAGACGGGACAGAAAACAATGAGCAGTTCTTC.

CDR3: CASSLSGRETQYF. CDR3 nucleotide sequence: TGTGCCAGCAGCTTGAGCGGGAGAGAGACCCAGTACTTC. The chain is built from TRBV28 and TRBJ2-5; the match to TRBD2 covers 8 bases. CDR3 length equals 13 residues. Germline loops: CDR1 MDHEN, CDR2 SYDVKM. J was trimmed by 4 bases and V by 6 bases; bases with no gene match: 4. The full variable domain, rest sourced from reference TRBV28 and TRBJ2-5, is DVKVTQSSRYLVKRTGEKVFLECVQDMDHENMFWYRQDPGLGLRLIYFSYDVKMKEKGDIPEGYSVSREKKERFSLILESASTNQTSMYLCASSLSGRETQYFGPGTRLLVL.

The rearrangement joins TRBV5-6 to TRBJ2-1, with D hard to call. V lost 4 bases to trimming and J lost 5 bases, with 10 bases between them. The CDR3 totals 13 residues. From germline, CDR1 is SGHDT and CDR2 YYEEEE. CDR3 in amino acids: CASSLTPHNEQFF. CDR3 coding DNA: TGTGCCAGCAGCCTGACCCCTCACAATGAGCAGTTCTTC.

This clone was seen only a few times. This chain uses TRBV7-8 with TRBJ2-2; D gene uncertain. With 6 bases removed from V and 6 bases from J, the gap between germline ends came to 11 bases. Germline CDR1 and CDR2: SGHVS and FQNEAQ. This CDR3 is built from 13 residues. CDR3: CASRPLSPGELFF. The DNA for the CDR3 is TGTGCCAGCAGACCTCTTAGCCCCGGGGAGCTGTTTTTT.

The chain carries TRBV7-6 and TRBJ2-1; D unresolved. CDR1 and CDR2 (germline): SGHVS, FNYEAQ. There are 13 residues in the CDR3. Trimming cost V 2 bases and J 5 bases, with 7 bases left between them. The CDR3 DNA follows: TGTGCCAGCAGCTTATCTCAAAACAATGAGCAGTTCTTC. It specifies CASSLSQNNEQFF.

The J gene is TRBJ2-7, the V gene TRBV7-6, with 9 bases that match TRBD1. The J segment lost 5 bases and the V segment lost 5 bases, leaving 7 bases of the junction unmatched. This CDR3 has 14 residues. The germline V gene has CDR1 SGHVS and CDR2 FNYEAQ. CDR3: CASSTWDRANEQYF. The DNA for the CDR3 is TGTGCCAGCAGCACTTGGGACAGGGCAAACGAGCAGTACTTC.